The rows below give T cell receptor beta chains drawn from one sample of a study of blood T cell repertoires in COVID-19. Repertoires were generated with immunoSEQ multiplex PCR, while TCRdb's copy carries only in-frame clones and drops some. The table has 150,000 to 200,000 clones, roughly four fifths seen once. The sequencing input was peripheral blood. These receptors were taken from a human donor in a cohort sampled during active COVID-19. Each CDR3 is given with its conserved first and last residue. The size entry is marked missing in some rows and otherwise reads once, few, many or a size class.

v_call	clone_size	j_call	cdr3_length	cdr3_aa
TRBV5-1	-	TRBJ1-1	15	CASSLERALNTEAFF
TRBV30	-	TRBJ1-1	18	CAWSVGSGREVPRAEAFF
TRBV10-3	once	TRBJ2-1	12	CARGDSPNEQFF
TRBV6-6	-	TRBJ1-3	12	CASQGSGNTIYF
TRBV15	-	TRBJ2-3	12	CASGKGTDTQYF
TRBV12-2	few	TRBJ2-3	16	CASRPRGYNTTDTQYF
TRBV5-1	-	TRBJ1-1	16	CASSSFHRGGRSEAFF
TRBV28	once	TRBJ2-7	15	CASSTPGQGVGEQYF
TRBV18	once	TRBJ1-6	17	CASSAGQGGTYNSPLHF
TRBV29-1	-	TRBJ2-7	14	CSVEENGVSYEQYF
TRBV18	-	TRBJ2-7	16	CASSFSRGSASYEQYF
TRBV7-8	few	TRBJ1-4	16	CASSSHRAGLNEKLFF
TRBV5-8	-	TRBJ2-4	15	CASSLQGSGIVIQYF
TRBV6-5	once	TRBJ1-2	14	CASRTTGVGYGYTF
TRBV4-3	few	TRBJ2-3	15	CASSQGGGNTDTQYF
TRBV6-2/TRBV6-3	-	TRBJ1-1	15	CASSYLRVTNTEAFF
TRBV6-1	-	TRBJ2-1	16	CASSGLAKSSYNEQFF
TRBV6-6	once	TRBJ2-3	13	CASSYSYPDTQYF
TRBV7-8	many	TRBJ1-3	16	CASSNPGTAFGNTIYF
TRBV4-3	once	TRBJ2-7	15	CASSQDLAESYEQYF
TRBV19	-	TRBJ2-3	16	CASSPGTSGPTDTQYF